These 3 T cell receptor beta chains originate from one sample sequenced in a study of Ad26.COV2.S vaccination and SARS-CoV-2 variants. Profiled with immunoSEQ multiplex PCR; TCRdb holds only in-frame clones, not every one. The sample yields about 350,000 clones, around 83% seen once. As for treatment: roughly 19 received Ad26.COV2.S at low or high dose, single or two shots; about 5 received placebo; per-sample allocation not given. Sampling took place 63 days after the first vaccine or placebo injection. Sequences were derived from peripheral blood, sampled in a trial of Ad26.COV2.S vaccine versus placebo. These receptors were taken from a person aged 18-60 years who received the Ad26.COV2.S COVID-19 vaccine or a placebo.

V is TRBV9 and J is TRBJ2-3; D tentatively fits TRBD1 or TRBD2 (5 bases each). Trimming pared 2 bases from V and 2 bases from J, leaving 9 bases between. The CDR3 length is 14 residues. Germline V CDR1 and CDR2: SGDLS, YYNGEE. The CDR3, as DNA: TGTGCCAGCAGCGTCGGGACCTACACAGATACGCAGTATTTT. As protein: CASSVGTYTDTQYF. The whole variable domain, remainder taken from reference TRBV9 and TRBJ2-3, is DSGVTQTPKHLITATGQRVTLRCSPRSGDLSVYWYQQSLDQGLQFLIQYYNGEERAKGNILERFSAQQFPDLHSELNLSSLELGDSALYFCASSVGTYTDTQYFGPGTRLTVL.

This chain links TRBV6-2 or TRBV6-3 with TRBJ2-5; D call uncertain. Trimming took off 2 bases at V and 5 bases at J, with 6 bases between the two ends. CDR1 is MNHEY, CDR2 SVGEGT, per germline. The CDR3 totals 12 residues. The CDR3 coding sequence is TGTGCCAGCAGTTACACGATGGAGACCCAGTACTTC. As protein: CASSYTMETQYF.

This chain joins TRBV25-1 and TRBJ2-7; a weak D match, TRBD1 (6 bases). Germline V gene data show CDR1 as MGHDK and CDR2 as SYGVNS. V gave up 3 bases and J gave up 2 bases, with 11 bases separating them. This CDR3 region has 14 residues. CDR3 protein: CASSDTTGTYEQYF. The CDR3 DNA is TGTGCCAGCAGTGACACAACAGGGACCTACGAGCAGTACTTC.